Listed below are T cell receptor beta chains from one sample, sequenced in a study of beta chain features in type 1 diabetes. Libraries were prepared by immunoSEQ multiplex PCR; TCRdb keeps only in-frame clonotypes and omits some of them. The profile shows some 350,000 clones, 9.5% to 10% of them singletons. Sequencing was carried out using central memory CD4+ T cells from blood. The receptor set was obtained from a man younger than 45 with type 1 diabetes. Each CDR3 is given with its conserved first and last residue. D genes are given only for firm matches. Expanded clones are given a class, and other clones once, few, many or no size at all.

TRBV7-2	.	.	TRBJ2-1	TGTGCCAGCAGCCCTATAGAATACAATGAGCAGTTCTTC	CASSPIEYNEQFF
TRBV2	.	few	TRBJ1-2	TGTGCCAGCAGTACAGGGAAGGCGGGCTACACCTTC	CASSTGKAGYTF
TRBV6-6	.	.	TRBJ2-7	TGTGCCAGCAGTTACTCGGGAACAAAACCCTACGAGCAGTACTTC	CASSYSGTKPYEQYF
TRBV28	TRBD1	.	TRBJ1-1	TGTGCCAGCAGGCACAGGGGGCAACAGTACACTGAAGCTTTCTTT	CASRHRGQQYTEAFF
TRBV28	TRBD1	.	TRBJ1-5	TGTGCCAGCAGACACAGGGGGCATAGCAATCAGCCCCAGCATTTT	CASRHRGHSNQPQHF
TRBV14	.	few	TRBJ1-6	TGTGCCAGCAGCCTTCAGGAGGATTCACCCCTCCACTTT	CASSLQEDSPLHF
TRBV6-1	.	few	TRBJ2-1	TGTGCCAGCAGCGTAGACTCGCTCAATGAGCAGTTCTTC	CASSVDSLNEQFF
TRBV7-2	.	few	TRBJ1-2	TGTGCCAGCAGCGTAACCCCAGAACCTAACTATGGCTACACCTTC	CASSVTPEPNYGYTF
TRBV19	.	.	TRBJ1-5	TGTGCCAGTAGTATTAGCGGGCAGGGCAATCAGCCCCAGCATTTT	CASSISGQGNQPQHF
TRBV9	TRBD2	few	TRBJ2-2	TGTGCCAGCAGCGTAGCCCCGGGACTAGCGGGAGCGGACACCGGGGAGCTGTTTTTT	CASSVAPGLAGADTGELFF
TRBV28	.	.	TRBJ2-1	TGTGCCAGCAGTTTATATCGGGCCCAAGGTGAGCAGTTCTTC	CASSLYRAQGEQFF
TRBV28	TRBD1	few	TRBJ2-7	TGTGCCAGCACCTTAGGGGGCTCCGGCACAGGGGACTACGAGCAGTACTTC	CASTLGGSGTGDYEQYF
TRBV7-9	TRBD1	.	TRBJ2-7	TGTGCCAGCAGCAGAACAGGGGGCGCGTACGAGCAGTACTTC	CASSRTGGAYEQYF
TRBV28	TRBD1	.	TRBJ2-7	TGTGCCAGCAGTGGACAGGGGAGCTCCTACGAGCAGTACTTC	CASSGQGSSYEQYF
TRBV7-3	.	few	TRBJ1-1	TGTGCCAGCAGCTTGGGGGCGCTGACTGAAGCTTTCTTT	CASSLGALTEAFF
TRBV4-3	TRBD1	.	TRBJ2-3	TGCGCCAGCAGCCAAGACGGGAGACAGGGGTTCCCAGATACGCAGTATTTT	CASSQDGRQGFPDTQYF
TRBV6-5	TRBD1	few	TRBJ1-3	TGTGCCAGCAGTTACTCGGCACAGGGGCATGGAAACACCATATATTTT	CASSYSAQGHGNTIYF
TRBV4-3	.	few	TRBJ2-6	TGCGCCAGCAGCCAGCGAGGGCCCCTGTCCTCTGGGGCCAACGTCCTGACTTTC	CASSQRGPLSSGANVLTF
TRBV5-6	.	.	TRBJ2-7	TGTGCCAGCAGCCCCCGGGACTCGACCTACGAGCAGTACTTC	CASSPRDSTYEQYF
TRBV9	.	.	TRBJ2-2	TGTGCCAGCAGCTCCGGGTCCCCCACCGGGGAGCTGTTTTTT	CASSSGSPTGELFF
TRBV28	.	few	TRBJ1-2	TGTGCCAGCAGTTTAAGTTTGGGCCGGAGCGTTGGCTACACCTTC	CASSLSLGRSVGYTF
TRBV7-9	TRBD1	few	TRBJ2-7	TGTGCCAGCAGCACAGGGGGCCACGAGCAGTACTTC	CASSTGGHEQYF
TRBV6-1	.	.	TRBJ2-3	TGTGCCAGCAGGAGGGACACTAGCACAGATACGCAGTATTTT	CASRRDTSTDTQYF
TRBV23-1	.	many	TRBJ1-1	TGCGCCAGCAGTCAACAAGGACTCTGGGGCACTGAAGCTTTCTTT	CASSQQGLWGTEAFF
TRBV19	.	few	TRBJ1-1	TGTGCCAGTAGTATCGGCCAGATGAACACTGAAGCTTTCTTT	CASSIGQMNTEAFF
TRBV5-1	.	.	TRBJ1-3	TGCGCCAGCAGCCAAGGGACGGAAGGTAACACCATATATTTT	CASSQGTEGNTIYF
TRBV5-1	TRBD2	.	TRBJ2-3	TGCGCCAGCAGCGGCGGGGGGCAGTCAGATACGCAGTATTTT	CASSGGGQSDTQYF
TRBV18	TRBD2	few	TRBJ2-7	TGTGCCAGCTCACCAACGGGGGGAGAGCAGTACTTC	CASSPTGGEQYF
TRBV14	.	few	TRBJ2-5	TGTGCCAGCAGCCAAGTCACCGCGGGTCAGACCCAGTACTTC	CASSQVTAGQTQYF
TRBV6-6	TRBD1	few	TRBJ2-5	TGTGCCAGCAGTCCCAACCCGGGACAGCTCCAAGAGACCCAGTACTTC	CASSPNPGQLQETQYF
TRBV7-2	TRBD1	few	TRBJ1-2	TGTGCCAGCAGCTTGACAGGGAACGGAAATGGCTACACCTTC	CASSLTGNGNGYTF
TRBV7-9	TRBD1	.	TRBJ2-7	TGTGCCAGCAGCTCTACAGGGGGAAGCTCCTACGAGCAGTACTTC	CASSSTGGSSYEQYF
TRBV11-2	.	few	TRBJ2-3	TGTGCCAGCAGCTTAGATCTGGGCACAGATACGCAGTATTTT	CASSLDLGTDTQYF
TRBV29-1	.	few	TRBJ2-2	TGCAGCGTTATGGACAGACTGAACACCGGGGAGCTGTTTTTT	CSVMDRLNTGELFF
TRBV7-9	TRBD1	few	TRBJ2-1	TGTGCCAGCAGCTTCCGGGACAGATACCTGGAGCAGTTCTTC	CASSFRDRYLEQFF
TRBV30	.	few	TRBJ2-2	TGTGCCTGGAGGTTTCAGGGTACAATCGGGGAGCTGTTTTTT	CAWRFQGTIGELFF
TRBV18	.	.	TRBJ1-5	TGTGCCAGCTCCCCGGGACTTCTGAGCAATCAGCCCCAGCATTTT	CASSPGLLSNQPQHF
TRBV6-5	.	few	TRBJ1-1	TGTGCCAGCTTCAGGGGCCAGATGAACACTGAAGCTTTCTTT	CASFRGQMNTEAFF
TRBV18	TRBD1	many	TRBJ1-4	TGTGCCAGCTCACCACCGACCGGAGGGGGCGAAAAACTGTTTTTT	CASSPPTGGGEKLFF
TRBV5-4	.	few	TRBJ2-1	TGTGCCAGCAGCTTGGACTCCAGCGAGCAGTTCTTC	CASSLDSSEQFF
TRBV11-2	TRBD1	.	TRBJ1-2	TGTGCCAGCAGCCCCGACAGGGTCAACTATGGCTACACCTTC	CASSPDRVNYGYTF
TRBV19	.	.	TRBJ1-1	TGTGCCAGTAGTGCCTTCGGACAGTTCGAAGCTTTCTTT	CASSAFGQFEAFF
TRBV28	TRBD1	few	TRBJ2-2	TGTGCCAGCAGTCGAGAACAATTAGGGGACAGCGGGGAGCTGTTTTTT	CASSREQLGDSGELFF
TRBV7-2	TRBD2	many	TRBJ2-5	TGTGCCAGCAGTTGGACTAGCGGGAGGGCGAGCGAGACCCAGTACTTC	CASSWTSGRASETQYF
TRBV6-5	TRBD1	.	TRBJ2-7	TGTGCCAGCAGTTTCGAGACAGGGAGTACCTACGAGCAGTACTTC	CASSFETGSTYEQYF
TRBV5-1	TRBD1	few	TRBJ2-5	TGCGCCAGCAGCGCCGGGACAGGGGGCACAGAGACCCAGTACTTC	CASSAGTGGTETQYF
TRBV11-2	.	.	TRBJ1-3	TGTGCCAGCAGCCGCTACCAAGGAAACACCATATATTTT	CASSRYQGNTIYF